The sequence of this TCR beta chain was determined in a study of cytomegalovirus exposure and HLA in healthy donors. The primer mix had 60 Vbeta and 13 Jbeta primers. The repertoire was sequenced with immunoSEQ multiplex PCR; TCRdb's copy has only in-frame clones and lacks some. The sample yields some 150,000 clones, around four fifths seen once. The specimen sequenced was PBMCs. The TCR originated in a female donor in good health and CMV-seronegative.

For the CDR3, the DNA is TGTGCCAGCAGCAGACAGCTACTGAACACTGAAGCTTTCTTT. Translating gives CASSRQLLNTEAFF. This chain joins TRBV2 and TRBJ1-1; weak D call: TRBD1 (5 bases). Germline V gene data show CDR1 as SNHLY and CDR2 as FYNNEI. The CDR3 spans 14 residues. Between the trimmed V and J ends, which lost 6 bases and 0 bases, there was a span of 11 bases.